This record concerns one T cell receptor (beta chain) sequence. The data were taken from a study of blood T cell repertoires in COVID-19. The repertoire was sequenced with immunoSEQ multiplex PCR; TCRdb's copy has only in-frame clones and lacks some. The sample contains about 190,000 clones, almost 90% of which appear only once. The CDR3 sequence is 14 residues long. CDR1 and CDR2 (germline): GTSNPN, SVGIG (reference sequence). J gave up 4 bases and V 7 bases, and 9 bases lay outside the gene matches. The chain employs TRBV30 and TRBJ1-5; 8 bases match TRBD1. Sequenced: peripheral blood. This receptor was taken from a man in his fifties with acute or convalescent COVID-19. CDR3 nucleotide sequence: TGTGCCTACAGCCAGGGGGCCCGTAATCAGCCCCAGCATTTT. This translates into CAYSQGARNQPQHF.